This T cell receptor (beta chain) was captured by sequencing in a study of blood T cell repertoires in COVID-19. Turning to the study itself: Italy, Spain and the United States were the sources of the convalescent and acute COVID-19 samples. Sample material is recorded as cDNA or gDNA derived from T cells, B-cell-depleted T cells, or PBMCs.

This CDR3 comprises 17 residues. In this sample, this clone turned up a few times. Methods used by the authors: Reference gene primer amplification gave estimated nucleated cell counts. TCRdb's copy holds only in-frame clones and misses some; the assay was immunoSEQ multiplex PCR. That table is the source of V, J and clone size, and D and trimming were worked out from the DNA. The table has under 200,000 clones, 80% to 85% seen once. The chain recombines TRBV21-1 with TRBJ1-5; the table names TRBD1, a call not compared with the DNA. TRBV21-1 is noted as a pseudogene. This clonotype was sampled from a man between 18 and 29 years old with active or convalescent COVID-19. The sequenced material came from peripheral blood. CDR3 bases: TGTGCCAGCAGCAAAGTTCCTGGGACAGGGAGCAATCAGCCCCAGCATTTT. Protein product: CASSKVPGTGSNQPQHF.